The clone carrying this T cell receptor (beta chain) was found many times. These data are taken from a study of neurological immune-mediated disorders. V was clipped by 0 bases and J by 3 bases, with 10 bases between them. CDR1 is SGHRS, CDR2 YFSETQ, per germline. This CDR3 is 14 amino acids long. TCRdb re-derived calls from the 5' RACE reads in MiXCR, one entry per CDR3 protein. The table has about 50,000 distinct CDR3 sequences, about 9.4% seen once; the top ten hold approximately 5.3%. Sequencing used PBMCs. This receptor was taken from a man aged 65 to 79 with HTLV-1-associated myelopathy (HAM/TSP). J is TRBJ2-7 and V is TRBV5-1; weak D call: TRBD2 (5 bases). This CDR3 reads CASSLGDYNYEQYF. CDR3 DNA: TGCGCCAGCAGCTTGGGTGACTACAACTACGAGCAGTACTTC.